This is a list of T cell receptor beta chains from one sample in a study of blood T cells in healthy people across ages. MiXCR was run by TCRdb on the 5' RACE reads, yielding one entry per CDR3 protein. The repertoire holds approximately 820,000 distinct CDR3 sequences, with 44% as singletons. The sequencing sample was made of blood. Receptor source: a man aged 55 to 69 in good health. CDR3s include the opening cysteine and the closing phenylalanine or tryptophan. The D gene is left open where the match is weak. For some rows the clone size is stated as once, few or many, or as a class when expanded; others skip it.

clone_size j_call d_call v_call cdr3_aa cdr3_nt
NA TRBJ2-4 NA TRBV6-2/TRBV6-3 CASIQEPPAKNIQYF TGTGCCAGCATCCAGGAACCTCCAGCCAAAAACATTCAGTACTTC
NA TRBJ1-4 NA TRBV12-3/TRBV12-4 CASSAGSNNEKLFF TGTGCCAGCAGTGCCGGGAGCAATAATGAAAAACTGTTTTTT
NA TRBJ1-2 NA TRBV27 CASSRVDRAKGGYTF TGTGCCAGCAGTCGAGTCGACCGGGCTAAGGGCGGCTACACCTTC
NA TRBJ2-1 NA TRBV19 CASSMRRSYNEQFF TGTGCCAGTAGTATGAGGCGGTCCTACAATGAGCAGTTCTTC
NA TRBJ2-5 NA TRBV6-4 CASNLAGETQYF TGTGCCAGCAACCTAGCAGGAGAGACCCAGTACTTC
NA TRBJ1-2 NA TRBV28 CASAGLSYGYTF TGTGCCAGCGCGGGGCTTAGCTATGGCTACACCTTC
few TRBJ2-5 TRBD2 TRBV12-3/TRBV12-4 CASRRSGEKTQYF TGTGCCAGCAGGCGTAGCGGGGAAAAGACCCAGTACTTC
NA TRBJ1-5 TRBD1 TRBV6-2/TRBV6-3 CASKQGAGNQPQHF TGTGCCAGCAAACAGGGGGCTGGCAATCAGCCCCAGCATTTT
few TRBJ2-1 NA TRBV5-6 CASSLIEKYEQFF TGTGCCAGCAGCTTGATCGAGAAGTATGAGCAGTTCTTC
NA TRBJ1-6 NA TRBV7-9 CASSPNEPGLNSPLHF TGTGCCAGCAGCCCAAATGAACCCGGACTTAATTCACCCCTCCACTTT